This passage covers 11 T cell receptor beta chains from one sample sequenced in a study of cytomegalovirus exposure and HLA in healthy donors. Measured with immunoSEQ multiplex PCR; TCRdb has only the in-frame clones, and not every one. The sample has 89,000 or so clones, 85% to 95% seen once; the top ten hold around 1.1%. The sample taken for sequencing was PBMCs. The receptors come from a woman aged 25 to 45 in good health and CMV-seropositive.

V gene TRBV4-1 combines with J gene TRBJ2-2, with 7 nucleotides matching TRBD1. After removal of 1 base from V and 4 bases from J, the junction contained 9 bases not matched to a gene. The CDR3 contains 17 residues. CDR1 MGHRA and CDR2 YSYEKL come from the germline V gene. The CDR3 sequence: CASSQGTGPKGTGELFF. The CDR3 bases are TGCGCCAGCAGCCAAGGGACAGGCCCAAAGGGCACCGGGGAGCTGTTTTTT.

The rearrangement uses TRBV11-2 and TRBJ2-1; no clear D. The ends were cut back, 2 bases at V and 7 bases at J, with 9 bases in the middle. The CDR3 extends over 13 amino acids. Germline CDR1 reads SGHAT; CDR2 reads FQNNGV. CDR3 region: CASSLSGRNEQFF. CDR3 in DNA: TGTGCCAGCAGCTTATCGGGTAGAAATGAGCAGTTCTTC. The entire variable domain, with the rest obtained from reference TRBV11-2 and TRBJ2-1, is as follows: EAGVAQSPRYKIIEKRQSVAFWCNPISGHATLYWYQQILGQGPKLLIQFQNNGVVDDSQLPKDRFSAERLKGVDSTLKIQPAKLEDSAVYLCASSLSGRNEQFFGPGTRLTVL.

This clone appeared a single time. The genes are TRBV4-3 and TRBJ2-1; D might be TRBD1 (6 bases). The CDR3 runs 15 residues. Germline assignment: CDR1 LGHNA and CDR2 YSLEER. Trimming shortened V by 1 base and J by 5 bases, and 12 bases separated the two germline ends. CDR3 bases: TGCGCCAGCAGCCAAGGGCAGGACAGTCACAATGAGCAGTTCTTC. Encoded protein: CASSQGQDSHNEQFF.

The rearrangement links TRBV7-9 to TRBJ1-4; D not resolved. CDR1 is SEHNR, CDR2 FQNEAQ, per germline (reference sequence). The CDR3 runs 14 residues. V lost 5 bases, J lost 8 bases, and 15 bases lay in between. Here the CDR3 reads CASSEYGVGEKLFF. CDR3 in DNA: TGTGCCAGCAGCGAGTACGGGGTCGGAGAAAAACTGTTTTTT.

The rearrangement links TRBV11-1 to TRBJ2-1; 7 positions agree with TRBD1. Germline V gene sequence: CDR1 SGHAT, CDR2 FQDESV (reference sequence). J was trimmed by 0 bases and V by 1 base; bases with no gene match: 3. CDR3 length: 16 residues. CDR3 nucleotide sequence: TGTGCCAGCAGCTTAGTGGGGGACAGCTCCTACAATGAGCAGTTCTTC. Translation gives CASSLVGDSSYNEQFF.

This chain uses TRBV4-3 with TRBJ2-3, with 8 bases identical to TRBD2. The CDR3 consists of 15 residues. Germline CDR1 is LGHNA and CDR2 is YSLEER. Unmatched junction bases numbered 4, after V lost 3 bases and J lost 2 bases. CDR3 nucleotides: TGCGCCAGCAGCCAGATAGCGGGACCCACAGATACGCAGTATTTT. As protein: CASSQIAGPTDTQYF.

The chain has TRBV6-6 and TRBJ2-5, with 13 bases lining up with TRBD2. Trimming at V came to 6 bases and at J to 5 bases, leaving 3 bases not matched to a gene. The CDR3 has 14 amino acids. Germline V gives CDR1 MNHNY, CDR2 SVGAGI (reference sequence). Here the CDR3 DNA reads TGTGCCAGCAGGCTACTAGCGGGAGGGGAGACCCAGTACTTC. Translation: CASRLLAGGETQYF.

V is TRBV9 and J is TRBJ1-2, with D perhaps TRBD1 (6 bases). The CDR3 runs 12 residues. Trimming removed 3 bases from V and 7 bases from J, with 10 bases in between. CDR1 SGDLS and CDR2 YYNGEE come from the germline V gene. CDR3 bases: TGTGCCAGCAGCGGCAACAGGGTTGGCTACACCTTC. The encoded protein is CASSGNRVGYTF.

This clone has a single count. The chain has TRBV19 and TRBJ1-4; 8 bases are shared with TRBD1. The CDR3 is made up of 15 amino acids. CDR1 and CDR2 from the germline V gene are LNHDA and SQIVND (reference sequence). After removal of 9 bases from V and 2 bases from J, the junction contained 8 bases not matched to a gene. The CDR3 DNA sequence: TGTGCCAGCCATCCAGGGGGCAGGACTAATGAAAAACTGTTTTTT. It yields the protein CASHPGGRTNEKLFF.

In regard to this clone: A junction boundary mismatches the germline segment, possibly from a read error. The gene calls are TRBV6-6 and TRBJ1-4; a weak D match, TRBD1 (6 bases). Germline V gene lookup returns CDR1 MNHNY and CDR2 SVGAGI (reference sequence). The CDR3 sequence is 16 residues long. As DNA, the CDR3 is TGTGCCAGCAGATACTTCGGGGGGGCAGGTAATGAAAAACTGTTTTTT. Encoded protein: CASRYFGGAGNEKLFF.

The chain combines TRBV28 with TRBJ1-2; no firm D call. Trimming stripped 3 bases from V and 4 bases from J, with 9 bases between. Germline loops: CDR1 MDHEN, CDR2 SYDVKM. This CDR3 comprises 13 residues. The CDR3 sequence is CASSFRGPYGYTF. CDR3 sequence (DNA): TGTGCCAGCAGTTTCAGAGGGCCCTATGGCTACACCTTC.